This T cell receptor beta chain came from a study of T cells in Graves' hyperthyroidism and ophthalmopathy. General observations from the study: Most clonotypes that expanded in the thyroid above 0.001 also showed up in blood. Model predictions of ophthalmopathy came a median approximately seven months before onset.

This clonotype has ten or more counts. The antigen is not known. Recently diagnosed hyperthyroidism of less than 2 months' duration affected patients aged 18 to 65. Trimming pared 3 bases from V and 6 bases from J, leaving 24 bases between. The CDR3 runs 18 residues. Per the germline V gene, CDR1 is MDHEN and CDR2 is SYDVKM. Authors of the study amplified TCR beta CDR3 regions from RNA transcripts. The study used the HTBI primer set for a first-round RT-PCR of the TCR CDR3. TCRdb analysed the multiplex PCR reads with MiXCR anew, one entry per CDR3 protein. The data hold about 290,000 distinct CDR3 sequences, with around 15% observed a single time.

The source of this sequence is a woman aged 40 to 50 with Graves' hyperthyroidism. The rearrangement joins TRBV28 to TRBJ2-1, with unresolved D. The sample consisted of blood. The CDR3, as DNA: TGTGCCAGCAGTTTCCTGGCTCCCGGGCCACGGGCTAGCAATGAGCAGTTCTTC. It codes for CASSFLAPGPRASNEQFF. Full variable domain (rest looked up from reference TRBV28 and TRBJ2-1): DVKVTQSSRYLVKRTGEKVFLECVQDMDHENMFWYRQDPGLGLRLIYFSYDVKMKEKGDIPEGYSVSREKKERFSLILESASTNQTSMYLCASSFLAPGPRASNEQFFGPGTRLTVL.